This TCR beta chain comes out of a study of T-cell reconstitution after alpha-beta-depleted transplantation in children. TCRbeta library construction was performed incorporating unique molecular identifiers. MiXCR was run by TCRdb on the PCR reads, yielding one entry per CDR3 protein. This sample has 450,000 to 600,000 distinct CDR3 sequences, with roughly 13% found just once. Study-level points and caveats: Newly made T cells mostly supplied T-cell counts and diversity one year after transplant.

The CDR3 loop spans 15 amino acids. The germline V and J ends were trimmed by 0 bases and 4 bases, with 10 bases remaining between them. Germline V gives CDR1 LGHNA, CDR2 YSLEER. This clonotype came up many times. Its target is unknown. This rearrangement joins TRBV4-3 to TRBJ2-1; TRBD1 might be the D (6 bases). The sample in question was PBMCs, mostly from graft donor cells, obtained 360 days after TCRalphabeta/CD19-depleted stem cell transplant. This TCR came from a male patient aged 5 to 17 who had a stem cell transplant for acute myeloid leukemia, so the T cells may come from the graft donor. CDR3 sequence reads: CASSQDPQGYNEQFF. For the CDR3, the DNA is TGCGCCAGCAGCCAAGATCCCCAGGGGTACAATGAGCAGTTCTTC.